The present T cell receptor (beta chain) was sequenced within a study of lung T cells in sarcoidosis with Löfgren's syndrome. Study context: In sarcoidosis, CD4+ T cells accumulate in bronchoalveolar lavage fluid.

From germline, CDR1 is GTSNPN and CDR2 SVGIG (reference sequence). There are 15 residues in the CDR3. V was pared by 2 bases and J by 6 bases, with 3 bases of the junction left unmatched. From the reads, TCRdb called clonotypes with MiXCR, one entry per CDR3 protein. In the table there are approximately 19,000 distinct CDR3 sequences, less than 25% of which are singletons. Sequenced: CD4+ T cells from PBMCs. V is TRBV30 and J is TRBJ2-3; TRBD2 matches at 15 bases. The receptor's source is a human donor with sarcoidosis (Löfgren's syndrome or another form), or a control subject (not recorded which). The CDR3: CAWSSGLAGGDTQYF. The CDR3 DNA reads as TGTGCCTGGAGTAGCGGACTAGCGGGGGGGGATACGCAGTATTTT.